This T cell receptor beta chain was retrieved from a study of T-cell reconstitution after alpha-beta-depleted transplantation in children. Study-level results: The authors attributed T-cell counts and diversity one year after transplant mostly to newly produced T cells.

Unique molecular identifiers were used in preparing the TCRbeta library. TCRdb used MiXCR to reprocess the PCR reads, holding one entry per CDR3 protein. Counted here are 600,000 to 700,000 distinct CDR3 sequences, roughly 13% occurring once; the ten biggest clones make up around 0.8%. Trimming left V 8 bases short and J 5 bases short, with 21 bases between. Germline V gives CDR1 ENHRY, CDR2 SYGVKD. This CDR3 region has 15 residues. This clonotype was seen more than once but under ten times. Its target is not known. The sample here was PBMCs, taken before TCRalphabeta/CD19-depleted stem cell transplant. The chain has TRBV10-3 and TRBJ2-5; tentatively, D is TRBD2 (6 bases). The clonotype originates from a girl aged 2-10 years with congenital amegakaryocytic thrombocytopenia, due to receive a stem cell transplant. The CDR3, as DNA: TGTGCCATCGGAGGGACTCCCAGGAGGGAGGAGACCCAGTACTTC. The encoded protein is CAIGGTPRREETQYF.